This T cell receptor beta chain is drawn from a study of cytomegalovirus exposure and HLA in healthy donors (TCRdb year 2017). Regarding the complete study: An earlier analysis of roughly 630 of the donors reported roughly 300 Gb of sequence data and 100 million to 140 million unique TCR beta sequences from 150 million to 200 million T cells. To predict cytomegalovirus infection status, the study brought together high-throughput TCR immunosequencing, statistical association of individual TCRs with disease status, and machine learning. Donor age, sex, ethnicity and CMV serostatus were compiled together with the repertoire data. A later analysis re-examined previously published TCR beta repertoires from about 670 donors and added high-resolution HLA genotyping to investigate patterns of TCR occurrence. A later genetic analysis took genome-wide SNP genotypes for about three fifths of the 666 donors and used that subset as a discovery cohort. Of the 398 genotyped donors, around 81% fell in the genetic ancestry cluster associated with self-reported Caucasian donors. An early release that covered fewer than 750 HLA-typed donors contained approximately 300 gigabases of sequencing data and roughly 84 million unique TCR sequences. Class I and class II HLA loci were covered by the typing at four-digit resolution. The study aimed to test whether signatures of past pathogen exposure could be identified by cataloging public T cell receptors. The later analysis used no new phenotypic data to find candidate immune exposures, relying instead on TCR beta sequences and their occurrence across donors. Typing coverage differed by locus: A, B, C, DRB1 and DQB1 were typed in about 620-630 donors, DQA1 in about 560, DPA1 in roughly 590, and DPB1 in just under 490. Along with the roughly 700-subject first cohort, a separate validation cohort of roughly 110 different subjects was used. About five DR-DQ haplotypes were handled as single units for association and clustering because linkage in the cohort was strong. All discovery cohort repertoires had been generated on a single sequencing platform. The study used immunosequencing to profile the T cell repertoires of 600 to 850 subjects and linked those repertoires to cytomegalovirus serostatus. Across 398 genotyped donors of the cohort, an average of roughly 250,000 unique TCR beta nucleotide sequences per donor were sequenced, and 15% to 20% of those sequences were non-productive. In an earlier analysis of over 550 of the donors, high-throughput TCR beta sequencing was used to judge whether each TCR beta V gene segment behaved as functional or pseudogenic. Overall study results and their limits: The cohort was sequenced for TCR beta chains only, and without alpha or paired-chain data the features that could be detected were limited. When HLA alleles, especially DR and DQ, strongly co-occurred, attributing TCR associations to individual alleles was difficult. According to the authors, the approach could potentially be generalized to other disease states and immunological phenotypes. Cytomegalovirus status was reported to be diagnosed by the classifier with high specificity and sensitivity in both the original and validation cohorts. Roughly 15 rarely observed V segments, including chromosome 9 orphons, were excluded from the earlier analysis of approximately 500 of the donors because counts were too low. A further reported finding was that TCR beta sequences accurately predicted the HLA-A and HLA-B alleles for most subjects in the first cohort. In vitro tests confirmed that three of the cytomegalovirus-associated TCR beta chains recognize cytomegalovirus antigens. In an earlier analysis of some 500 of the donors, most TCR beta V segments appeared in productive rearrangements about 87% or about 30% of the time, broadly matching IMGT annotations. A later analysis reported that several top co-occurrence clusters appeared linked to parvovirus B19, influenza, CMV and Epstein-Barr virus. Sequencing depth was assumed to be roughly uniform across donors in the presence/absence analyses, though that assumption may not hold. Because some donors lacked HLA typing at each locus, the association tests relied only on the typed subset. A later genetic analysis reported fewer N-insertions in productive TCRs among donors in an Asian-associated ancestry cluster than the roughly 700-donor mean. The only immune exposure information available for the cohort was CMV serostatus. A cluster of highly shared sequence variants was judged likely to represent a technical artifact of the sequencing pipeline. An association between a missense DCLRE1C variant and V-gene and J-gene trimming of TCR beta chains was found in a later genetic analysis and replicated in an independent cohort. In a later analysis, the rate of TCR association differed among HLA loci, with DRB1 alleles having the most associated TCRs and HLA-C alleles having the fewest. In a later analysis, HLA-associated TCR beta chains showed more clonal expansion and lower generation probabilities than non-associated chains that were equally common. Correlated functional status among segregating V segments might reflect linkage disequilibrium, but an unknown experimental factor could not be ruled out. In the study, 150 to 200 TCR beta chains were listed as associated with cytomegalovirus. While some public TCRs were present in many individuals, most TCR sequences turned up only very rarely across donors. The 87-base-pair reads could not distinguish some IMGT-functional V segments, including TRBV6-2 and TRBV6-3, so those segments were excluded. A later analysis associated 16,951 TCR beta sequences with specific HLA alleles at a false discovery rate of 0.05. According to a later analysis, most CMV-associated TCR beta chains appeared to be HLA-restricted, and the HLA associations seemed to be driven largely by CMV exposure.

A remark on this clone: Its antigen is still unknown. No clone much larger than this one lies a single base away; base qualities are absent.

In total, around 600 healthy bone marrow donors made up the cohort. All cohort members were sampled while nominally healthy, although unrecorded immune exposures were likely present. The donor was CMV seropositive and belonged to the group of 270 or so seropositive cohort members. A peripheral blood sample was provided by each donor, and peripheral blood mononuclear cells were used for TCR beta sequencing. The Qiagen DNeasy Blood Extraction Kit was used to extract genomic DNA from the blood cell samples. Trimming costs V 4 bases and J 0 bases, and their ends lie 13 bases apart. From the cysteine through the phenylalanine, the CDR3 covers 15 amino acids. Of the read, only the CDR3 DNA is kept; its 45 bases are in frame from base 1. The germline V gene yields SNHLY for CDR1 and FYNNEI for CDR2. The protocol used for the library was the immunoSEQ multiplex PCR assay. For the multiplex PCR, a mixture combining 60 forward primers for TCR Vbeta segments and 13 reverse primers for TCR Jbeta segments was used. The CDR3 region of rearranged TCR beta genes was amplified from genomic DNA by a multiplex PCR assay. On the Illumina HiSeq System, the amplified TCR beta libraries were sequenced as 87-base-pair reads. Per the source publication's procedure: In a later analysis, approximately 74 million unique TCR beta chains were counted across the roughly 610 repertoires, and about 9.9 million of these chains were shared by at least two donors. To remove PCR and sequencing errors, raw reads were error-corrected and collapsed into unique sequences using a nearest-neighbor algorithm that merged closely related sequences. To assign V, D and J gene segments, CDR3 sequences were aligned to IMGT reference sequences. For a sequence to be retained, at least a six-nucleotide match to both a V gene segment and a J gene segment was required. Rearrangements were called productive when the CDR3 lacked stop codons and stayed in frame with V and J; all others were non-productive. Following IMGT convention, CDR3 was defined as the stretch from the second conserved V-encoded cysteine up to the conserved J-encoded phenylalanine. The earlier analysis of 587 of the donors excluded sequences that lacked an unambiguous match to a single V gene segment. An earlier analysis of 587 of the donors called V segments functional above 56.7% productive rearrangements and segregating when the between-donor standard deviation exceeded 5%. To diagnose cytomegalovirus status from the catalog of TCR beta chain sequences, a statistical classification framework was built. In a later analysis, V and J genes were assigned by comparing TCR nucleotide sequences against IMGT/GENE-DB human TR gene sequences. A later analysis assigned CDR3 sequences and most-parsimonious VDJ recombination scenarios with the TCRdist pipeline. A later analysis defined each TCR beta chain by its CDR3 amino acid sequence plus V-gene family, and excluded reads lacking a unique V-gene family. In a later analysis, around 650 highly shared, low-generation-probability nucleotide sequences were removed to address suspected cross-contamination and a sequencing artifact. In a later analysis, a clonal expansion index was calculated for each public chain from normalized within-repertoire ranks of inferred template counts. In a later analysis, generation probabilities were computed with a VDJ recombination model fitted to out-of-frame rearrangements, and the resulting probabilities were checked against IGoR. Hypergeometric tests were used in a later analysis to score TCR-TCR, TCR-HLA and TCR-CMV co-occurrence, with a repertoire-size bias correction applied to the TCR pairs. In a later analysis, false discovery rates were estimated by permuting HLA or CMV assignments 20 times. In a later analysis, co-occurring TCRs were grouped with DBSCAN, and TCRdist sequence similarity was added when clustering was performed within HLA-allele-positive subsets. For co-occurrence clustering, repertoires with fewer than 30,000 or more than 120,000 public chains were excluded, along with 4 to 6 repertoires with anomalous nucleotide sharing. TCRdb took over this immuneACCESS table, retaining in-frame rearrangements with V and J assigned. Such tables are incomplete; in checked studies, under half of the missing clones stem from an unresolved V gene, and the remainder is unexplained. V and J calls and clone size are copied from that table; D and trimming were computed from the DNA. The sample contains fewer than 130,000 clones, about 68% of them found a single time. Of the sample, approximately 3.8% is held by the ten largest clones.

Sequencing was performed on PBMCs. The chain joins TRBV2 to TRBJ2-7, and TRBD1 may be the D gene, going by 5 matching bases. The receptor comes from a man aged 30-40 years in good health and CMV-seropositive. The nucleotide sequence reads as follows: TGTGCCAGCAGTGCTGGGATCGACAGCTCCTACGAGCAGTACTTC. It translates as CASSAGIDSSYEQYF.